This T cell receptor (beta chain) is from a study of human T cells and chemical hapten exposure. Whole-study context: Diphenylcyclopropenone was applied weekly to patients' scalps across the roughly 25-week study.

The study, taken as a whole, reports: PT1 expanded TCR counts and patch test score were linked, and their correlation was positive. Having alopecia, donors may respond immunologically unlike healthy people.

Time point indicated: patch test 1, 2 weeks after DPC sensitization. Noted treatment: therapeutic diphenylcyclopropenone sensitization with weekly scalp DPC. TCRdb re-derived calls from the RACE reads in MiXCR, one entry per CDR3 protein. Altogether 150,000 or so distinct CDR3 sequences are present, about 15% being singletons, with the ten largest covering 1.5% to 2%. The V and J ends lost 8 bases and 6 bases, in that order; junction bases with no gene match: 14. The CDR3 runs 15 residues. Germline V gives CDR1 MNHNY, CDR2 SVGAGI (reference sequence). Comment on this clonotype: Its antigen is unknown.

This specimen consisted of whole blood, obtained in connection with sensitization to the hapten diphenylcyclopropenone (DPC). The chain employs TRBV6-6 and TRBJ1-2, with 8 bases matching TRBD1. This clonotype was obtained from a young woman with alopecia areata. Some clones in this sample may be carry-over from other donors' samples. The CDR3 sequence: CASGGQGADIHGYTF. The CDR3 DNA reads TGTGCCAGCGGCGGGCAGGGGGCTGATATTCATGGCTACACCTTC.